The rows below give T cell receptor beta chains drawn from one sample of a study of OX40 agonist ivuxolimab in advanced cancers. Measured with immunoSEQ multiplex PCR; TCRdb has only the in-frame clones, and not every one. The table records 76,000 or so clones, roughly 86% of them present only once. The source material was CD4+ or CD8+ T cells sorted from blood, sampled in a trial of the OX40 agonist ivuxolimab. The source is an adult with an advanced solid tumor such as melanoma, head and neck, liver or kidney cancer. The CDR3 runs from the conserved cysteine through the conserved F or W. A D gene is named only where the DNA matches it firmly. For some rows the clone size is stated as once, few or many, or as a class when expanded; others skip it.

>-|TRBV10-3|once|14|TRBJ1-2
CAITQGPSNYGYTF
TGTGCCATCACCCAGGGGCCCTCTAACTATGGCTACACCTTC
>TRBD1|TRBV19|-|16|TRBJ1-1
CASSPGTASGDTEAFF
TGTGCCAGTTCCCCCGGGACAGCCTCCGGGGACACTGAAGCTTTCTTT
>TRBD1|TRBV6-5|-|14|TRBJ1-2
CASSYGQGFYGYTF
TGTGCCAGCAGTTATGGACAGGGATTCTATGGCTACACCTTC
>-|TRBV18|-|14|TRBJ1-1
CASSPLKGFTEAFF
TGTGCCAGCTCACCATTGAAGGGATTCACTGAAGCTTTCTTT
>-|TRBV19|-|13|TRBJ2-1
CASSIGGYNEQFF
TGTGCCAGTAGTATTGGGGGCTACAATGAGCAGTTCTTC
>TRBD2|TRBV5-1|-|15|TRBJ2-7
CASSRTSGGTYEQYF
TGCGCCAGCAGTCGGACTAGCGGGGGGACCTACGAGCAGTACTTC
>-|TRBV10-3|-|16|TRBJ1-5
CAISESFWDFNQPQHF
TGTGCCATCAGTGAGTCCTTCTGGGACTTCAATCAGCCCCAGCATTTT
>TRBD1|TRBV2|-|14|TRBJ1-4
CASSTDRADEKLFF
TGTGCCAGCAGTACAGACAGGGCTGATGAAAAACTGTTTTTT
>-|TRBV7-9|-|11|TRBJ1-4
CASSPDIKLFF
TGTGCCAGCAGCCCCGACATAAAACTGTTTTTT
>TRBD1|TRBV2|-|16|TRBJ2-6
CASSDTGGAGANVLTF
TGTGCCAGCAGTGACACAGGGGGAGCTGGGGCCAACGTCCTGACTTTC
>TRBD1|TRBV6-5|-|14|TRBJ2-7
CASRPRQGSYEQYF
TGTGCCAGCAGGCCCAGACAGGGCTCCTACGAGCAGTACTTC
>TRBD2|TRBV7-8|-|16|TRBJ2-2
CASSLTAGTNTGELFF
TGTGCCAGCAGCCTGACAGCGGGGACCAACACCGGGGAGCTGTTTTTT
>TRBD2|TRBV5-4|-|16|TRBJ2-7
CASSSNRLAGPYEQYF
TGTGCCAGCAGCTCGAACCGACTAGCGGGACCCTACGAGCAGTACTTC
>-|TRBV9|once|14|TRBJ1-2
CASSVEGANYGYTF
TGTGCCAGCAGCGTAGAGGGAGCTAACTATGGCTACACCTTC
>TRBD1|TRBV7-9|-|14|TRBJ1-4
CASSPGTGHEKLFF
TGTGCCAGCAGCCCCGGGACAGGGCATGAAAAACTGTTTTTT
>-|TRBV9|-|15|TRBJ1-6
CASSVMPSAGAPLHF
TGTGCCAGCAGCGTAATGCCGTCAGCGGGTGCACCCCTCCACTTT
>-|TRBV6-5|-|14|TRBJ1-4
CASSEGPANEKLFF
TGTGCCAGCAGTGAAGGTCCCGCTAATGAAAAACTGTTTTTT
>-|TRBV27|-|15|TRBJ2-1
CASTSRGGGYNEQFF
TGTGCCAGCACTTCACGGGGAGGGGGGTACAATGAGCAGTTCTTC
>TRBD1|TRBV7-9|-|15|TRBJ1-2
CASSLGQGLDYGYTF
TGTGCCAGCAGCTTGGGACAGGGTTTAGACTATGGCTACACCTTC
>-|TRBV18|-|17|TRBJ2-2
CASSPTYRETNTGELFF
TGTGCCAGCTCACCGACTTACAGGGAAACGAACACCGGGGAGCTGTTTTTT
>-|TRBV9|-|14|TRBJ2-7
CASTTKTDSYEQYF
TGTGCCAGCACCACCAAGACAGACTCCTACGAGCAGTACTTC
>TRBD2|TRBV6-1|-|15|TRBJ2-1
CASTWTSGGYNEQFF
TGTGCCAGCACCTGGACTAGCGGGGGGTACAATGAGCAGTTCTTC
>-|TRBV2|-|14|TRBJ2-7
CASSGGSLSYEQYF
TGTGCCAGCAGTGGGGGGAGTCTTTCCTACGAGCAGTACTTC
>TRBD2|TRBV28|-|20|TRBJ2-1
CASSPLGSGRTRYSYNEQFF
TGTGCCAGCAGTCCACTGGGCAGCGGGAGAACCCGCTATAGTTACAATGAGCAGTTCTTC
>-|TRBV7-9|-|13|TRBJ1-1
CASSWNRDTEAFF
TGTGCCAGCAGCTGGAATAGAGACACTGAAGCTTTCTTT
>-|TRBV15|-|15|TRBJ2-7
CATSRVGGLPYGQYF
TGTGCCACCAGCAGGGTGGGGGGGCTGCCCTACGGGCAGTACTTC
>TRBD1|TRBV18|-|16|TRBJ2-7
CASSPFVGQAAYEQYF
TGTGCCAGCTCACCATTTGTGGGACAGGCTGCCTACGAGCAGTACTTC
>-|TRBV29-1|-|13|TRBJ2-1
CSVGDASYNEQFF
TGCAGCGTCGGGGACGCCTCTTATAATGAGCAGTTCTTC
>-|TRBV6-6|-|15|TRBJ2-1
CASSTGAGVYNEQFF
TGTGCCAGTTCCACGGGGGCAGGGGTGTACAATGAGCAGTTCTTC
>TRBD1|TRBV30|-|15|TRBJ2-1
CAWSRLPKGAGEQFF
TGTGCCTGGAGTAGGCTACCAAAGGGGGCCGGTGAGCAGTTCTTC
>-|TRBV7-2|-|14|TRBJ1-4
CASSPVGSNEKLFF
TGTGCCAGCAGCCCCGTGGGGTCTAATGAAAAACTGTTTTTT
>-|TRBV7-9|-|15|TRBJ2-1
CASSQRGSSYNEQFF
TGTGCCAGCAGCCAACGGGGTAGCTCCTACAATGAGCAGTTCTTC
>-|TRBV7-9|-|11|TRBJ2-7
CASSDRGEQYF
TGTGCCAGCTCCGACAGAGGCGAGCAGTACTTC
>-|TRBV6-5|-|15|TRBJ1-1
CASSYWGRSNTEAFF
TGTGCCAGCAGTTACTGGGGACGCTCGAACACTGAAGCTTTCTTT
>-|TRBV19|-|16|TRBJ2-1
CASSIPYAGSYNEQFF
TGTGCCAGTAGTATTCCTTACGCCGGCTCCTACAATGAGCAGTTCTTC
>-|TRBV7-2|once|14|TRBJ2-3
CASSPGLATDTQYF
TGTGCCAGCAGCCCAGGACTGGCCACAGATACGCAGTATTTT
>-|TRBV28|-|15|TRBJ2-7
CASSPWGRENYEQYF
TGTGCCAGCAGTCCTTGGGGGCGGGAGAACTACGAGCAGTACTTC
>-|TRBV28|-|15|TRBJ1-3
CASRSQGSTGNTIYF
TGTGCCAGCAGATCCCAGGGGTCTACTGGAAACACCATATATTTT
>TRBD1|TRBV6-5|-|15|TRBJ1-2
CASSYRDSSNYGYTF
TGTGCCAGCAGTTACCGGGACAGTTCTAACTATGGCTACACCTTC
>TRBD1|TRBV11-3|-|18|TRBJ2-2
CASSLDEWGTENTGELFF
TGTGCCAGCAGCTTAGATGAGTGGGGGACAGAGAACACCGGGGAGCTGTTTTTT
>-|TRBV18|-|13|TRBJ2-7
CASSPGASYEQYF
TGTGCCAGCTCACCAGGGGCCTCCTACGAGCAGTACTTC
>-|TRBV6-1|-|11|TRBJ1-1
CASSESVEPKF
TGTGCCAGCAGTGAATCCGTAGAACCAAAATTT
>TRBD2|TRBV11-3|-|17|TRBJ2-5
CASSQGATSGGQETQYF
TGTGCCAGCTCCCAAGGGGCAACTAGCGGGGGCCAAGAGACCCAGTACTTC
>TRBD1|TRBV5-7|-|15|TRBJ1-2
CASSPRDRETYGYTF
TGTGCCAGCAGCCCCAGGGACAGGGAAACCTATGGCTACACCTTC
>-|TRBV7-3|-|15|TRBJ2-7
CASSLGAGVLYEQYF
TGTGCCAGCAGCTTAGGGGCAGGGGTTCTCTACGAGCAGTACTTC
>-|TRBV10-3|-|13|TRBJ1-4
CAISDTTNEKLFF
TGTGCCATCAGTGACACCACGAATGAAAAACTGTTTTTT
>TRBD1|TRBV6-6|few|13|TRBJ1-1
CASSSQGGTEAFF
TGTGCCAGCAGTTCACAGGGGGGCACTGAAGCTTTCTTT
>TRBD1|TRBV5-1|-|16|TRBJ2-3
CASSLGGQGAADTQYF
TGCGCCAGCAGCTTGGGGGGACAGGGGGCCGCAGATACGCAGTATTTT
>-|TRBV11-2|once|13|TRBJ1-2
CASSYGGVGGYTF
TGTGCCAGCAGCTACGGGGGCGTCGGTGGCTACACCTTC
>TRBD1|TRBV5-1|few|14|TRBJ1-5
CASSIGQGVEPQHF
TGCGCCAGCAGCATAGGACAGGGTGTTGAGCCCCAGCATTTT
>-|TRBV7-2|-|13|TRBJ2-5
CASSLDGGETQYF
TGTGCCAGCAGCTTGGACGGGGGAGAGACCCAGTACTTC